This TCR beta chain originates from a study of identical twins. V was shortened by 6 bases and J by 3 bases, with 13 bases between the two germline ends. There are 14 residues in the CDR3. Looked up from germline, CDR1 is SGHRS and CDR2 is YFSETQ. Addition of a universal primer site occurred through template switching, and cDNA carried unique molecular identifiers. TCRdb re-called the 5' RACE reads with MiXCR, one entry per CDR3 protein. This sample yields just over 450,000 distinct CDR3 sequences, of which around 14% are seen a single time; more than 0.5% belongs to the top ten. This clonotype was counted between two and nine times. These same records also appear under a second study, on yellow fever vaccine responses in identical twins.

The specimen sequenced was CD4+ T cells sorted from blood. This clonotype was sampled from a woman aged 18-30 years in good health. The rearrangement links TRBV5-1 to TRBJ2-4, with a possible D match to TRBD2 (6 bases). CDR3 residues: CASMRGFDKNIQYF. In DNA, the CDR3 is TGCGCCAGCATGCGGGGATTCGACAAAAACATTCAGTACTTC.